The 6 T cell receptor beta chains below all came from one sample that was sequenced in a study of T cells in localized non-small cell lung cancer. Sequencing was performed with immunoSEQ multiplex PCR; in TCRdb, only in-frame clones are kept and a portion is missing. Altogether about 24,000 clones are present, 80% to 85% being singletons, with the ten largest covering approximately 5%. The sequenced sample was PBMCs, obtained before any cancer treatment. These receptor sequences come from a man aged 40-75 years with stage II lung adenocarcinoma.

To note about this clone: Sequence at one end of the junction differs from germline and may be a read error. The rearrangement uses TRBV7-7 and TRBJ1-4; 9 nucleotides agree with TRBD1. CDR3 length: 16 amino acids. CDR1 and CDR2 (germline): SSHAT, FNYEAQ (reference sequence). The chain's CDR3 is CASSPGYGDRDQKLFF. The DNA of the CDR3 is TGTGCTAGCAGCCCGGGCTACGGGGACAGGGACCAAAAACTGTTTTTT.

The chain has TRBV7-9 and TRBJ1-6; 7 nucleotides line up with TRBD1. The J segment lost 9 bases and the V segment lost 4 bases, leaving 9 bases of the junction unmatched. Germline V gives CDR1 SEHNR, CDR2 FQNEAQ (reference sequence). The CDR3 runs 15 residues. The CDR3 region has the DNA TGTGCCAGCAGCTCGACAGGGAGTAGCAGTTCACCCCTCCACTTT. Residues: CASSSTGSSSSPLHF.

The chain uses TRBV7-9 and TRBJ2-7; TRBD1 matches 7 bases. Germline CDR1 reads SEHNR; CDR2 reads FQNEAQ (reference sequence). This CDR3 is built from 13 residues. The trim removed 5 bases at V and 0 bases at J, leaving 1 base unmatched. The CDR3 sequence: CASSRDSSYEQYF. CDR3 coding DNA: TGTGCCAGCAGCCGGGACAGCTCCTACGAGCAGTACTTC.

This clone is medium-sized. The chain recombines TRBV7-2 with TRBJ2-7; 8 bases are shared with TRBD2. The CDR3 has 16 residues. Germline CDR1 reads SGHTA; CDR2 reads FQGNSA. Germline trimming cut 2 bases from V and 3 bases from J; bases unmatched to any gene: 9. DNA of the CDR3: TGTGCCAGCAGCTTATCCGGGACTAGTACGTTCTACGAGCAGTACTTC. It encodes CASSLSGTSTFYEQYF.

The genes are TRBV9 and TRBJ2-7; 8 nucleotides align to TRBD1. CDR1 is SGDLS and CDR2 is YYNGEE in the germline V gene. The CDR3 contains 15 residues. The ends lost 2 bases at V and 1 base at J; junction bases unmatched: 5. The CDR3 is CASSVGQDSSYEQYF. CDR3 in DNA: TGTGCCAGCAGCGTGGGACAGGACTCTTCCTACGAGCAGTACTTC. Full variable domain (outside the CDR3, taken from reference TRBV9 and TRBJ2-7): DSGVTQTPKHLITATGQRVTLRCSPRSGDLSVYWYQQSLDQGLQFLIQYYNGEERAKGNILERFSAQQFPDLHSELNLSSLELGDSALYFCASSVGQDSSYEQYFGPGTRLTVT.

V gene TRBV7-2 combines with J gene TRBJ2-5, with D tentatively TRBD2 (6 bases). The V end lost 5 bases, the J end lost 7 bases, and 20 bases lay between the germline ends. CDR3 size: 15 residues. Per germline, CDR1 SGHTA and CDR2 FQGNSA. For the CDR3, the DNA is TGTGCCAGCAGCCCTACGTTCGCGGGACTGGGGACCCAGTACTTC. Translating gives CASSPTFAGLGTQYF. Drawing the rest from reference TRBV7-2 and TRBJ2-5, the complete variable domain is GAGVSQSPSNKVTEKGKDVELRCDPISGHTALYWYRQSLGQGLEFLIYFQGNSAPDKSGLPSDRFSAERTGGSVSTLTIQRTQQEDSAVYLCASSPTFAGLGTQYFGPGTRLLVL.